The 3 T cell receptor beta chains below were found in one sample sequenced in a study of T cell responses to AZD1222 COVID-19 vaccine. The table came from immunoSEQ multiplex PCR; TCRdb's copy has only in-frame clones and leaves some out. Of some 150,000 clones listed, 85% to 95% were seen once; the top ten hold roughly 3.9%. Sequenced here: peripheral blood, sampled on day 0 of AZD1222 vaccination. Receptor source: an adult in good health.

The chain recombines TRBV15 with TRBJ1-4; 7 bases are shared with TRBD1. The trim removed 0 bases at V and 0 bases at J, leaving 4 bases unmatched. CDR3 size: 17 residues. In germline, CDR1 is LNHNV, CDR2 YYDKDF (reference sequence). The CDR3 loop reads CATSRDWGTATNEKLFF. CDR3 bases: TGTGCCACCAGCAGAGATTGGGGGACAGCAACTAATGAAAAACTGTTTTTT.

V usage is TRBV7-9 and J usage is TRBJ1-1; D ambiguous. The V gene lost 3 bases and the J gene lost 7 bases, with 12 bases spanning the gap. The CDR3 is 13 amino acids. CDR1 and CDR2 from the germline V gene are SEHNR and FQNEAQ (reference sequence). The CDR3 nucleotides read TGTGCCAGCAGCTTTCCTTTAACCGTTGAAGCTTTCTTT. Its protein is CASSFPLTVEAFF.

The chain uses TRBV4-2 and TRBJ2-7, with 8 bases aligning to TRBD2. Germline V gives CDR1 LGHNA, CDR2 YNFKEQ. The J segment lost 6 bases and the V segment lost 4 bases, leaving 8 bases of the junction unmatched. This CDR3 comprises 14 residues. CDR3 nucleotide sequence: TGTGCCAGCAGCCCAGTAGCGGGAACGGGCGAGCAGTACTTC. Translated: CASSPVAGTGEQYF.